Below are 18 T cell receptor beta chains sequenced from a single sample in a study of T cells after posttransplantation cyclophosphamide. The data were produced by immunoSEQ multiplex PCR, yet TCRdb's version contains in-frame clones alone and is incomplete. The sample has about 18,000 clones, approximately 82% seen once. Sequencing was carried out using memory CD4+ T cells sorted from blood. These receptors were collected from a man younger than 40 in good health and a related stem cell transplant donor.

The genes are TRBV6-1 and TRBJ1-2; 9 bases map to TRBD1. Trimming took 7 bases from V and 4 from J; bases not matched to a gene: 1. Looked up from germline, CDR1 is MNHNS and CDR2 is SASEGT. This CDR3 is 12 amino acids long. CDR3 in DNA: TGTGCCAGCAACAGGGGGCGCTATGGCTACACCTTC. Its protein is CASNRGRYGYTF.

The CDR3 spells CASSFQGPGYNEQFF. The CDR3 nucleotides read TGTGCCAGCAGCTTTCAGGGGCCGGGATACAATGAGCAGTTCTTC. The chain recombines TRBV5-6 with TRBJ2-1; D perhaps matches TRBD1 (6 bases). The germline CDR1 and CDR2 sequences are SGHDT and YYEEEE. The CDR3 spans 15 residues. The V end was cut by 2 bases, the J end by 4 bases, with 13 bases between.

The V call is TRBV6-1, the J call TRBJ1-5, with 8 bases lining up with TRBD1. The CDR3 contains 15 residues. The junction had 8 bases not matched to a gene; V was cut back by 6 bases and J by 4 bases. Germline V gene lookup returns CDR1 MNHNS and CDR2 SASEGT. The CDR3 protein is CASRTTGDMNQPQHF. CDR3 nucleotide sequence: TGTGCCAGCAGAACGACAGGGGATATGAATCAGCCCCAGCATTTT.

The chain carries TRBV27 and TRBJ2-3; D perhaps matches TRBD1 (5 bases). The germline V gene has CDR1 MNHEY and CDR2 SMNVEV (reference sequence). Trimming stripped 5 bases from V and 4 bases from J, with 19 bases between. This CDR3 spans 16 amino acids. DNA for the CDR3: TGTGCCAGCAGTCGAGCAGGGAAAATAGTGGCAGATACGCAGTATTTT. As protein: CASSRAGKIVADTQYF.

The CDR3 nucleotides are TGTGCCAGCAGCCTAGGCGCGGCGTACGAGCAGTACTTC. Protein sequence: CASSLGAAYEQYF. The chain has TRBV11-1 and TRBJ2-7, with D uncertain. Germline V CDR1 and CDR2: SGHAT, FQDESV (reference sequence). This CDR3 has 13 residues. The V gene lost 5 bases and the J gene lost 4 bases, with 12 bases spanning the gap.

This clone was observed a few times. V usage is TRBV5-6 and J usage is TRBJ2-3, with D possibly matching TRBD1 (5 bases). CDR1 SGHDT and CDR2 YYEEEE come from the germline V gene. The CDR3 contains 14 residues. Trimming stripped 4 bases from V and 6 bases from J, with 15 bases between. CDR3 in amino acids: CASSLWGRPDTQYF. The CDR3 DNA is TGTGCCAGCAGCCTATGGGGCCGCCCCGATACGCAGTATTTT.

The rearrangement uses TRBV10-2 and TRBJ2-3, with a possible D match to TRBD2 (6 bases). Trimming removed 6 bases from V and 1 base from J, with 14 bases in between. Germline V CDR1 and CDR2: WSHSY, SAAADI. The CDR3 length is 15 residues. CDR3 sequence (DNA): TGCGCCAGCAGCGAAGCGCGGGGCGGCACAGATACGCAGTATTTT. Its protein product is CASSEARGGTDTQYF.

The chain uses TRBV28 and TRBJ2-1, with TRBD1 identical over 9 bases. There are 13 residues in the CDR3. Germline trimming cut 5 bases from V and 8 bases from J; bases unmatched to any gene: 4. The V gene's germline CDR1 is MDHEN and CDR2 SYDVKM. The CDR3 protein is CASSGQGRDEQFF. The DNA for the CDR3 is TGTGCCAGCAGTGGACAGGGGAGGGATGAGCAGTTCTTC.

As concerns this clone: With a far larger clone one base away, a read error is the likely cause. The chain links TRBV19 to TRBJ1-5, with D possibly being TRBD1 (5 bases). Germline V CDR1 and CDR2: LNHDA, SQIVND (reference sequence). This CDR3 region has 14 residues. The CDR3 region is CASSQGYSNQLQHF. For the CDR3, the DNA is TGTGCCAGTAGCCAGGGATATAGCAATCAGCTCCAGCATTTT.

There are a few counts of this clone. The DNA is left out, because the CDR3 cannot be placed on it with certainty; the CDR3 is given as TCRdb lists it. The CDR3 region is CASSQDQLFFGAFF. The chain has TRBV4-3 and TRBJ1-1. The CDR3 has 14 amino acids, counting both end residues. Germline CDR1 LGHNA, CDR2 YSLEER.

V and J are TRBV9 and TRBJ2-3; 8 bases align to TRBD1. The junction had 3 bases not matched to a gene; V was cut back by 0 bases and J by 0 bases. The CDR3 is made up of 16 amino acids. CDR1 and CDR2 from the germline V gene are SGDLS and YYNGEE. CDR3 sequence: CASSVGPGGSTDTQYF. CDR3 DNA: TGTGCCAGCAGCGTAGGACCAGGGGGCAGCACAGATACGCAGTATTTT.

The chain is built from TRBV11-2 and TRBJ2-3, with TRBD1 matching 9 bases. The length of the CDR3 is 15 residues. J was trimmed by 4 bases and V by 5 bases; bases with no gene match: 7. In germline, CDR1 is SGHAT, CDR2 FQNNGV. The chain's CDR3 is CASSTHRGRADTQYF. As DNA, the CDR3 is TGTGCCAGCAGCACACACAGGGGGCGCGCAGATACGCAGTATTTT.

The CDR3 DNA reads TGTGCCAGCAGCCGAGAGGGGGCTCTGGACTATGGCTACACCTTC. As protein: CASSREGALDYGYTF. The chain joins TRBV4-2 to TRBJ1-2; 7 bases align to TRBD1. CDR3 length: 15 residues. The trim removed 4 bases at V and 3 bases at J, leaving 8 bases unmatched. Looked up from germline, CDR1 is LGHNA and CDR2 is YNFKEQ.

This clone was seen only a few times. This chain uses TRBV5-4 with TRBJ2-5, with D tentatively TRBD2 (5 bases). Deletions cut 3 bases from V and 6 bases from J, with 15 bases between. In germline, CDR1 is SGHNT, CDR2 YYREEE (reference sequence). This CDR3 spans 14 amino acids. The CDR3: CASSSPGKKQTQYF. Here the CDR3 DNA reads TGTGCCAGCAGCTCCCCCGGGAAAAAGCAGACCCAGTACTTC.

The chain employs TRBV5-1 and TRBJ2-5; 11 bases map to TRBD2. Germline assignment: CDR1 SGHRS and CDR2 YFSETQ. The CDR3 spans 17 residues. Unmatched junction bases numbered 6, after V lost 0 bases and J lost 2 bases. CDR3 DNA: TGCGCCAGCAGCTTGGCCCCGACTAGCGGGGCACAAGAGACCCAGTACTTC. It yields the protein CASSLAPTSGAQETQYF.

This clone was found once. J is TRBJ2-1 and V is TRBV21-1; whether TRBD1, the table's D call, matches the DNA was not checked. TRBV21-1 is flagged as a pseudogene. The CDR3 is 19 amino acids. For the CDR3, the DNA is TGTGCCAGCAGCAAAGAGGGGGACAAACTCAGGGGCTCCTACAATGAGCAGTTCTTC. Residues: CASSKEGDKLRGSYNEQFF.

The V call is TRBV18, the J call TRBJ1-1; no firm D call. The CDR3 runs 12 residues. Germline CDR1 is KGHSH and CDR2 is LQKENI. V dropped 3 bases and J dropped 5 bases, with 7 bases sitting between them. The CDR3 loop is CASSPRETEAFF. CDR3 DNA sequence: TGTGCCAGCTCACCGAGGGAAACTGAAGCTTTCTTT.

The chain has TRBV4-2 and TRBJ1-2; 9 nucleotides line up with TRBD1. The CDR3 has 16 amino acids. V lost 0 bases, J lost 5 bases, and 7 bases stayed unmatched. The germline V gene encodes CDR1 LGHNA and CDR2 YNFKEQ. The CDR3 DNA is TGTGCCAGCAGCCAAGATTGGGGACAGGGCGTATATGGCTACACCTTC. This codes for CASSQDWGQGVYGYTF.